These 2 T cell receptor beta chains were all obtained from the same sample, sequenced in a study of blood T cell repertoires in COVID-19. Libraries were prepared by immunoSEQ multiplex PCR; TCRdb keeps only in-frame clonotypes and omits some of them. The profile shows some 310,000 clones, around 87% of them singletons. The sequencing input was peripheral blood. Every receptor here comes from a woman in her 40s with COVID-19, enrolled during active disease.

The chain has TRBV30 and TRBJ1-2; 9 nucleotides align to TRBD1. The V gene end was trimmed by 0 bases and the J gene end by 0 bases; junction bases not matched to a gene: 5. The CDR3 totals 16 residues. Germline V CDR1 and CDR2: GTSNPN, SVGIG (reference sequence). CDR3 bases: TGTGCCTGGAGTGTAACGTGGACAGGGGCTAACTATGGCTACACCTTC. It codes for CAWSVTWTGANYGYTF.

The chain employs TRBV6-1 and TRBJ2-2; D ambiguous. Germline CDR1 reads MNHNS; CDR2 reads SASEGT. V lost 3 bases and J 0 bases, leaving 11 bases between the germline ends. CDR3 size: 16 residues. The CDR3 bases are TGTGCCAGCAGTGAGCACTCAGCGACGAACACCGGGGAGCTGTTTTTT. Translation: CASSEHSATNTGELFF.